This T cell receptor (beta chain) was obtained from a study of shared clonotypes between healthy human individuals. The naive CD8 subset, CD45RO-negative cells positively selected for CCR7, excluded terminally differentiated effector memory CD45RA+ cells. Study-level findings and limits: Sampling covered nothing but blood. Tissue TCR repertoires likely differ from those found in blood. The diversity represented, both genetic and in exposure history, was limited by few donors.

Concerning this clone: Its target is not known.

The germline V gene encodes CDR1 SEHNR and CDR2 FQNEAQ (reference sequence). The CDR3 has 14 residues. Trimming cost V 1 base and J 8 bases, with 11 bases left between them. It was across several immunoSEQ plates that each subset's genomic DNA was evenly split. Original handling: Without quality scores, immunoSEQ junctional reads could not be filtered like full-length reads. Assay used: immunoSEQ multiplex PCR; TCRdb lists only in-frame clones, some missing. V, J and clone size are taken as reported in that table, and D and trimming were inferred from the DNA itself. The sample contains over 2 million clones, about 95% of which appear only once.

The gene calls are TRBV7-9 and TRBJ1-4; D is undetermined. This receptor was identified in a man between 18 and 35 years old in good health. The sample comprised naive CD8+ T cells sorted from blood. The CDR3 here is CASSLDPQGEKLFF. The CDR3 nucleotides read TGTGCCAGCAGCTTAGACCCCCAAGGGGAAAAACTGTTTTTT.